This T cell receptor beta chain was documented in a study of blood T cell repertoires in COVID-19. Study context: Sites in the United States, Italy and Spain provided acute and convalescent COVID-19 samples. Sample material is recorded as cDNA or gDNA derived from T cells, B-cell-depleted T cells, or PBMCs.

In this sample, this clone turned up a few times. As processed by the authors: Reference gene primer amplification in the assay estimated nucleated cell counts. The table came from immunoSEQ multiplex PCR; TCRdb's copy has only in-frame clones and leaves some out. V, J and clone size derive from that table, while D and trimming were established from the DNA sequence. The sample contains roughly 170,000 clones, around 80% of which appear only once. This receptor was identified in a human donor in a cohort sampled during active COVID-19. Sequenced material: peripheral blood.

The CDR3 bases are TGCGCCAGCAGCCAAGTGGGGGGGGGCGCAACCCAAGAGACCCAGTACTTC. Protein product: CASSQVGGGATQETQYF. This sequence joins TRBV4-1 and TRBJ2-5, with D perhaps TRBD2 (7 bases). The CDR3 totals 17 residues. The germline V gene has CDR1 MGHRA and CDR2 YSYEKL. Trimming left V 1 base short and J 1 base short, with 16 bases between.